A single sample is the source of the 15 T cell receptor beta chains below, sequenced in a study of blood T cell repertoires in COVID-19. Libraries were prepared by immunoSEQ multiplex PCR; TCRdb keeps only in-frame clonotypes and omits some of them. The table lists about 180,000 clones, 79% of them singletons. Sequencing used peripheral blood. Receptors originate from a woman aged 55-69 years with COVID-19, enrolled during active disease.

The chain has TRBV6-5 and TRBJ1-1; maybe TRBD1 (5 bases). This CDR3 contains 12 residues. Germline CDR1 MNHEY, CDR2 SVGAGI. V gave up 5 bases and J gave up 7 bases, with 11 bases separating them. CDR3 in amino acids: CASSQGTGEAFF. The CDR3, as DNA: TGTGCCAGCAGTCAGGGTACAGGTGAAGCTTTCTTT.

The genes are TRBV5-6 and TRBJ2-7; possibly TRBD2 for D (5 bases). Germline CDR1 and CDR2: SGHDT and YYEEEE. Trimming took 4 bases from V and 1 from J, leaving 12 bases between them. The CDR3 has 14 residues. CDR3 nucleotides: TGTGCCAGCAGCCCCCTCGGGGTTTCCTACGAGCAGTACGTC. Translated, it gives CASSPLGVSYEQYV.

The CDR3 is CATSGPTSNEQYF. The CDR3 DNA is TGTGCCACCAGTGGCCCCACTAGCAACGAGCAGTACTTC. The rearrangement joins TRBV24-1 to TRBJ2-7; D may be TRBD2 (6 bases). The CDR3 spans 13 residues. CDR1 is KGHDR, CDR2 SFDVKD, per germline. V dropped 5 bases and J dropped 5 bases, with 12 bases sitting between them.

The chain has TRBV6-4 and TRBJ2-3; possibly TRBD2 for D (5 bases). Between the trimmed V and J ends, which lost 4 bases and 2 bases, there was a span of 10 bases. Germline CDR1 reads MRHNA; CDR2 reads SNTAGT. The CDR3 is 14 amino acids. Written as DNA, the CDR3 is TGTGCCAGCAGTGTTAGCGCTTACACAGATACGCAGTATTTT. Translated, it gives CASSVSAYTDTQYF.

This rearrangement joins TRBV5-4 to TRBJ2-3; TRBD2 aligns across 11 bases. Germline V gene sequence: CDR1 SGHNT, CDR2 YYREEE (reference sequence). This CDR3 is built from 14 residues. The V segment lost 2 bases and the J segment 4 bases; nucleotides outside the gene matches: 0. CDR3 nucleotide sequence: TGTGCCAGCAGCTTACTAGCGGGAGCAGATACGCAGTATTTT. Protein product: CASSLLAGADTQYF.

V gene TRBV30 combines with J gene TRBJ2-2; the match to TRBD2 covers 8 bases. The junction had 7 bases not matched to a gene; V was cut back by 2 bases and J by 2 bases. The V gene's germline CDR1 is GTSNPN and CDR2 SVGIG (reference sequence). The CDR3 is made up of 16 amino acids. The CDR3 nucleotides read TGTGCCTGGAGTTTCCGGACTAGCAGCAACACCGGGGAGCTGTTTTTT. It encodes CAWSFRTSSNTGELFF.

In its sample, this clone was seen a few times. The V call is TRBV5-1, the J call TRBJ2-1, with D perhaps TRBD2 (6 bases). The V gene's germline CDR1 is SGHRS and CDR2 YFSETQ. The CDR3 is 16 amino acids. Trimming took 4 bases from V and 0 from J, leaving 14 bases between them. The CDR3: CASSAGTENSYNEQFF. The CDR3 bases are TGCGCCAGCAGCGCGGGGACGGAGAACTCCTACAATGAGCAGTTCTTC.

V is TRBV7-8 and J is TRBJ2-2; possibly TRBD2 for D (5 bases). Germline V gives CDR1 SGHVS, CDR2 FQNEAQ. The germline V and J ends were trimmed by 0 bases and 4 bases, with 9 bases remaining between them. CDR3 length equals 15 residues. CDR3 residues: CASSLASEGTGELFF. The CDR3 bases are TGTGCCAGCAGCTTAGCTAGCGAGGGCACCGGGGAGCTGTTTTTT.

The CDR3 sequence: CSASSASGSDTQYF. CDR3 sequence (DNA): TGCAGTGCTAGTTCGGCTAGCGGGTCAGATACGCAGTATTTT. J is TRBJ2-3 and V is TRBV20-1; 8 nucleotides agree with TRBD2. Germline V gene data show CDR1 as DFQATT and CDR2 as SNEGSKA (reference sequence). This CDR3 spans 14 amino acids. V gave up 3 bases and J gave up 4 bases; unmatched junction bases: 6.

This clone has just a few counts. The V and J genes are TRBV30 and TRBJ1-6, with D maybe TRBD1 (5 bases). The germline CDR1 and CDR2 sequences are GTSNPN and SVGIG (reference sequence). Trimming cost V 2 bases and J 3 bases, with 11 bases left between them. The CDR3 is 15 residues long. CDR3 bases: TGTGCCTGGAGTTCGGCGACAGTCTATAATTCACCCCTCCACTTT. Its protein is CAWSSATVYNSPLHF.

V usage is TRBV6-4 and J usage is TRBJ2-1, with D possibly TRBD1 on 6 matching bases. Trimming removed 6 bases at V and 1 base at J, with 13 bases between. This CDR3 contains 15 residues. Germline CDR1 and CDR2: MRHNA and SNTAGT. The CDR3 sequence: CASSRDQGSYNEQFF. For the CDR3, the DNA is TGTGCCAGCAGCAGGGACCAGGGGTCCTACAATGAGCAGTTCTTC.

The chain uses TRBV15 and TRBJ2-7; 8 bases are shared with TRBD1. Germline CDR1 and CDR2: LNHNV and YYDKDF (reference sequence). CDR3 length equals 15 residues. J lost 4 bases, V lost 1 base, and 6 bases had no gene match. Here the CDR3 DNA reads TGTGCCACCAGCAGAGCTGGGACAGGACAGTACGAGCAGTACTTC. The encoded protein is CATSRAGTGQYEQYF.

The chain joins TRBV6-2 or TRBV6-3 to TRBJ2-1; perhaps TRBD1 as D (6 bases). The length of the CDR3 is 15 residues. The V gene's germline CDR1 is MNHEY and CDR2 SVGEGT. Between the trimmed V and J ends, which lost 6 bases and 4 bases, there was a span of 16 bases. The CDR3 DNA sequence: TGTGCCAGCAGCAAATTTAACGGACAGTACAATGAGCAGTTCTTC. Amino acids: CASSKFNGQYNEQFF.

This chain uses TRBV28 with TRBJ1-4, with 7 bases identical to TRBD1. From germline, CDR1 is MDHEN and CDR2 SYDVKM. Trimming took 1 base from V and 4 from J; bases not matched to a gene: 6. This CDR3 has 16 residues. The DNA for the CDR3 is TGTGCCAGCAGTTTATCAAGACAGGGCGGTAATGAAAAACTGTTTTTT. This gives the protein CASSLSRQGGNEKLFF.

The chain recombines TRBV5-1 with TRBJ2-1; D is uncertain. V was cut by 0 bases and J by 5 bases, with 9 bases left in between. Germline CDR1 reads SGHRS; CDR2 reads YFSETQ. This CDR3 is 14 amino acids long. The CDR3, as DNA: TGCGCCAGCAGCTTGGACAGCAGAAACAATGAGCAGTTCTTC. It yields the protein CASSLDSRNNEQFF.